These 27 T cell receptor beta chains originate from one sample sequenced in a study of blood T cell repertoires in COVID-19. Using immunoSEQ multiplex PCR, the repertoire was profiled, and TCRdb retains in-frame clones only, with some absent. Among tens of thousands of clones, 86% were seen once, and the ten largest hold roughly 11%. Specimen: peripheral blood. These receptors originate from a man in his 70s with active or convalescent COVID-19.

The V call is TRBV11-2, the J call TRBJ2-7; D uncertain. The germline V and J ends were trimmed by 2 bases and 5 bases, with 10 bases remaining between them. The CDR3 covers 13 residues. The germline V gene has CDR1 SGHAT and CDR2 FQNNGV. In DNA form, the CDR3 reads TGTGCCAGCAGCTTAAGCCCTCGGGACGAGCAGTACTTC. It specifies CASSLSPRDEQYF. The variable domain in full, completed from reference TRBV11-2 and TRBJ2-7, reads EAGVAQSPRYKIIEKRQSVAFWCNPISGHATLYWYQQILGQGPKLLIQFQNNGVVDDSQLPKDRFSAERLKGVDSTLKIQPAKLEDSAVYLCASSLSPRDEQYFGPGTRLTVT.

The J gene is TRBJ2-6, the V gene TRBV19, with 15 bases lining up with TRBD2. V gave up 6 bases and J gave up 1 base; unmatched junction bases: 1. There are 17 residues in the CDR3. Germline V lookup: CDR1 LNHDA, CDR2 SQIVND (reference sequence). As DNA, the CDR3 is TGTGCCAGTAGCGGACTAGCGGGAGGGTCTGGGGCCAACGTCCTGACTTTC. This translates into CASSGLAGGSGANVLTF.

Here the CDR3 DNA reads TGTGCCAGTACAGGGGGAGCCTATTATGGCTACACCTTC. The encoded protein is CASTGGAYYGYTF. The chain joins TRBV19 to TRBJ1-2; 7 nucleotides line up with TRBD1. Germline CDR1 is LNHDA and CDR2 is SQIVND (reference sequence). The V and J ends lost 7 bases and 5 bases, in that order; junction bases with no gene match: 7. The length of the CDR3 is 13 residues. Complete variable domain (other parts from reference TRBV19 and TRBJ1-2): DGGITQSPKYLFRKEGQNVTLSCEQNLNHDAMYWYRQDPGQGLRLIYYSQIVNDFQKGDIAEGYSVSREKKESFPLTVTSAQKNPTAFYLCASTGGAYYGYTFGSGTRLTVV.

CDR3 sequence: CASSPRRANEKLFF. The CDR3 DNA is TGTGCCAGCTCCCCCAGGAGGGCTAATGAAAAACTGTTTTTT. The V and J genes are TRBV18 and TRBJ1-4; no clear D. CDR3 length: 14 amino acids. Germline V lookup: CDR1 KGHSH, CDR2 LQKENI. The V gene lost 6 bases and the J gene lost 3 bases, with 11 bases spanning the gap.

V and J are TRBV18 and TRBJ2-5, with unresolved D. Germline V gene sequence: CDR1 KGHSH, CDR2 LQKENI. CDR3 length equals 12 residues. Trimming shortened V by 2 bases and J by 4 bases, and 5 bases separated the two germline ends. CDR3 in amino acids: CASSPSGETQYF. In DNA form, the CDR3 reads TGTGCCAGCTCACCATCCGGAGAGACCCAGTACTTC.

This clone showed up just once. The chain links TRBV3-1 (or the pseudogene TRBV3-2) to TRBJ1-4; a possible D gene is TRBD1 (5 bases). The CDR3 is 15 amino acids. Trimming stripped 4 bases from V and 4 bases from J, with 13 bases between. CDR1 is LGHDT, CDR2 YNNKEL, per germline (reference sequence). The CDR3 loop reads CASSPTRQINEKLFF. In nucleotides, the CDR3 is TGTGCCAGCAGCCCAACTCGACAGATTAATGAAAAACTGTTTTTT.

This clone turned up a few times. The chain uses TRBV5-4 and TRBJ1-3, with D possibly being TRBD1 (5 bases). CDR3 length: 15 amino acids. The germline gives CDR1 SGHNT, CDR2 YYREEE (reference sequence). V was trimmed by 4 bases and J by 0 bases, leaving 11 bases between them. CDR3 nucleotides: TGTGCCAGCAGCAAAACAGGCCTCTCTGGAAACACCATATATTTT. Translated, it gives CASSKTGLSGNTIYF.

The CDR3 DNA reads TGTGCCAGCAGTCCAGGGACAGGGATCCTGTTTTTT. This gives the protein CASSPGTGILFF. The rearrangement uses TRBV28 and TRBJ1-4, with 9 bases identical to TRBD1. Trimming at V came to 5 bases and at J to 14 bases, leaving 6 bases not matched to a gene. This CDR3 region has 12 residues. Germline V gives CDR1 MDHEN, CDR2 SYDVKM.

This clone was counted a few times. CDR3 sequence reads: CASSPDRGPTDTQYF. CDR3 coding DNA: TGTGCCAGCTCACCAGACAGGGGGCCCACAGATACGCAGTATTTT. The chain links TRBV18 to TRBJ2-3, with 10 bases that match TRBD1. Trimming at V came to 2 bases and at J to 2 bases, leaving 1 base not matched to a gene. CDR1 and CDR2 (germline): KGHSH, LQKENI. This CDR3 comprises 15 residues.

The chain links TRBV5-1 to TRBJ1-1, with 11 bases matching TRBD1. Germline V gives CDR1 SGHRS, CDR2 YFSETQ. The CDR3 loop spans 14 amino acids. Unmatched junction bases numbered 3, after V lost 7 bases and J lost 1 base. CDR3: CASWGTGGNTEAFF. Written as DNA, the CDR3 is TGCGCCAGCTGGGGGACAGGGGGGAACACTGAAGCTTTCTTT.

This chain joins TRBV29-1 and TRBJ2-5; 11 bases line up with TRBD2. With V trimmed by 5 bases and J by 2 bases, 4 bases remained unmatched. CDR1 is SQVTM and CDR2 is ANQGSEA in the germline V gene. The CDR3 contains 14 residues. CDR3 bases: TGCAGCGTTCTCGGACTAGCGGGTCAAGAGACCCAGTACTTC. Translated, it gives CSVLGLAGQETQYF.

This rearrangement joins TRBV4-1 to TRBJ2-1, with 7 positions matching TRBD2. Germline values: CDR1 MGHRA, CDR2 YSYEKL. The CDR3 consists of 14 residues. J gave up 7 bases and V 4 bases, and 7 bases lay outside the gene matches. The CDR3 protein is CASSLRLAANEQFF. For the CDR3, the DNA is TGCGCCAGCAGCCTACGGCTAGCGGCGAATGAGCAGTTCTTC.

V gene TRBV6-5 combines with J gene TRBJ2-7; 10 nucleotides match TRBD1. Germline V gives CDR1 MNHEY, CDR2 SVGAGI. V gave up 5 bases and J gave up 6 bases; unmatched junction bases: 7. There are 14 residues in the CDR3. The CDR3 here is CASSRTGGFAEQYF. As DNA, the CDR3 is TGTGCCAGCAGTCGGACAGGGGGGTTCGCCGAGCAGTACTTC.

The chain couples TRBV7-8 to TRBJ1-6, with TRBD1 as a possible D gene (5 bases). CDR1 is SGHVS, CDR2 FQNEAQ, per germline. This CDR3 spans 16 amino acids. V dropped 4 bases and J dropped 8 bases, with 18 bases sitting between them. The CDR3 DNA sequence: TGTGCCAGCAGCTCGGGACCTCGACGGGGGGATTCACCCCTCCACTTT. Its translation: CASSSGPRRGDSPLHF.

This sequence joins TRBV6-5 and TRBJ2-3; TRBD2 aligns across 13 bases. V dropped 7 bases and J dropped 6; count of bases not matched to a gene: 7. Germline loops: CDR1 MNHEY, CDR2 SVGAGI. CDR3 length: 15 amino acids. The CDR3: CASNRLAGGSDTQYF. Written as DNA, the CDR3 is TGTGCCAGCAACAGACTAGCGGGAGGCTCGGATACGCAGTATTTT.

With respect to this clone: One end of the junction is discordant with germline, which a read error may explain. The gene calls are TRBV11-2 and TRBJ2-3; no firm D call. CDR3 length equals 16 residues. Germline V gives CDR1 SGHAT, CDR2 FQNNGV. The CDR3 reads CASTLMFAASTDTQYF. CDR3 in DNA: TGTGCCAGCACCTTAATGTTTGCGGCTAGCACAGATACGCAGTATTTT.

The CDR3 region has the DNA TGTGCCAGCAGTGAAGGGGTAAGGGGGGGTGAAGCTTTCTTT. It encodes CASSEGVRGGEAFF. The chain links TRBV6-1 to TRBJ1-1; possible D gene TRBD1, 6 bases. Germline lookup yields CDR1 MNHNS and CDR2 SASEGT. The CDR3 spans 14 residues. Trimming left V 1 base short and J 7 bases short, with 13 bases between.

This clone was picked up a small number of times. Written as DNA, the CDR3 is TGTGCCAGCAGCCCGGGTGAGACCCAGTACTTC. It translates to CASSPGETQYF. This chain connects TRBV7-6 to TRBJ2-5; no reliable D call. The CDR3 totals 11 residues. Germline CDR1 SGHVS, CDR2 FNYEAQ. Trimming stripped 5 bases from V and 5 bases from J, with 6 bases between.

The genes are TRBV28 and TRBJ1-1; 8 positions match TRBD1. J was trimmed by 10 bases and V by 6 bases; bases with no gene match: 13. This CDR3 spans 14 amino acids. Germline V gene data show CDR1 as MDHEN and CDR2 as SYDVKM. This CDR3 is CASSPGQGLGRAFF. Here the CDR3 DNA reads TGTGCCAGCAGCCCCGGACAGGGTCTAGGTAGAGCTTTCTTT.

V usage is TRBV3-1 (or the pseudogene TRBV3-2) and J usage is TRBJ2-3, with 9 bases lining up with TRBD2. V was clipped by 6 bases and J by 5 bases; unmatched bases: 12. CDR3 length equals 16 residues. Germline lookup yields CDR1 LGHDT and CDR2 YNNKEL (reference sequence). CDR3 loop: CASSLILAGSRDTQYF. DNA for the CDR3: TGTGCCAGCAGTCTCATCCTAGCGGGGTCTCGAGATACGCAGTATTTT.

The CDR3 DNA follows: TGCGCCAGCAGCTTACGACAGAACACCGGGGAGCTGTTTTTT. It specifies CASSLRQNTGELFF. V usage is TRBV5-1 and J usage is TRBJ2-2; D call uncertain. Germline assignment: CDR1 SGHRS and CDR2 YFSETQ. The CDR3 runs to 14 residues. V shed 2 bases and J shed 1 base, with 6 bases lying between them.

The rearrangement joins TRBV7-2 to TRBJ2-7; the match to TRBD1 covers 8 bases. Unmatched junction bases numbered 4, after V lost 4 bases and J lost 2 bases. This CDR3 has 14 amino acids. Germline loops: CDR1 SGHTA, CDR2 FQGNSA. The CDR3 protein is CASSSLQGAYEQYF. CDR3 nucleotides: TGTGCCAGCAGCTCCCTACAGGGGGCCTACGAGCAGTACTTC.

The chain couples TRBV9 to TRBJ1-1, with 7 bases that match TRBD1. Germline CDR1 reads SGDLS; CDR2 reads YYNGEE. V lost 2 bases, J lost 0 bases, and 4 bases stayed unmatched. This CDR3 contains 15 residues. As DNA, the CDR3 is TGTGCCAGCAGCGTTGGGGGGACAGTGAACACTGAAGCTTTCTTT. Translating gives CASSVGGTVNTEAFF.

The chain recombines TRBV4-1 with TRBJ1-1; D perhaps matches TRBD1 (6 bases). Trimming cost V 3 bases and J 3 bases, with 11 bases left between them. From germline, CDR1 is MGHRA and CDR2 YSYEKL. CDR3 length equals 14 residues. CDR3 bases: TGCGCCAGCAGCCAGGGGGCGAGGTACACTGAAGCTTTCTTT. This gives the protein CASSQGARYTEAFF.

V is TRBV18 and J is TRBJ2-1, with 10 bases aligning to TRBD2. The CDR3 spans 16 residues. The germline V gene has CDR1 KGHSH and CDR2 LQKENI. V shed 6 bases, J shed 4 bases, and the junction held 9 bases outside the gene matches. This CDR3 is CASSPRRGLAYNEQFF. The CDR3 DNA reads as TGTGCCAGCTCTCCCCGACGGGGACTAGCGTACAATGAGCAGTTCTTC.

The chain joins TRBV3-1 (or the pseudogene TRBV3-2) to TRBJ2-7; TRBD2 agrees at 10 bases. Germline V gene lookup returns CDR1 LGHDT and CDR2 YNNKEL (reference sequence). The CDR3 extends over 16 amino acids. Trimming at V came to 1 base and at J to 2 bases, leaving 5 bases not matched to a gene. The CDR3 sequence: CASSQGGLAATYEQYF. The CDR3 DNA is TGTGCCAGCAGCCAAGGTGGACTAGCGGCCACCTACGAGCAGTACTTC.

This chain joins TRBV30 and TRBJ1-5; D may be TRBD1 (6 bases). This CDR3 region has 13 residues. Trimming took off 4 bases at V and 7 bases at J, with 14 bases between the two ends. Germline-derived CDR1 and CDR2 are GTSNPN and SVGIG (reference sequence). The CDR3 DNA follows: TGTGCCTGGACTGGGGGGGGCGGCCAGCCCCAGCATTTT. Encoded protein: CAWTGGGGQPQHF.